Given below is one T cell receptor beta chain in context. Its antigen is not known. Sequencing used immunoSEQ multiplex PCR; TCRdb keeps in-frame clones, though not all of them. The sample has about 48,000 clones; roughly 85% are singletons. The data derive from a study of T cell responses to AZD1222 COVID-19 vaccine. Findings of the study overall: Mapped onto spike, vaccine-associated CD4 TCRs spanned it and were dominant at 160-218 and 743-854. After the peak T cell response, and only then, were repertoires sampled.

The J segment lost 1 base and the V segment lost 2 bases, leaving 8 bases of the junction unmatched. The CDR3 is 18 residues long. Germline CDR1 is MGHRA and CDR2 is YSYEKL. The material was peripheral blood, obtained 28 days after the second AZD1222 dose. The chain combines TRBV4-1 with TRBJ2-3, with TRBD1 matching 11 bases. This clonotype was sampled from an adult who received the AZD1222 COVID-19 vaccine. This CDR3 is CASSQTTQGQGGTDTQYF. The CDR3 DNA sequence: TGCGCCAGCAGCCAAACAACCCAGGGACAGGGGGGCACAGATACGCAGTATTTT.